This T cell receptor (beta chain) emerged from a study of T cells in Graves' hyperthyroidism and ophthalmopathy. The V gene lost 3 bases and the J gene lost 7 bases, with 18 bases spanning the gap. CDR3 length: 16 residues. The germline V gene encodes CDR1 KGHDR and CDR2 SFDVKD. This clonotype has only a few counts. What it recognizes is unknown. Individuals with ophthalmopathy presented a Clinical Activity Score of at least 3, a NOSPECS grade of at least 4 and a duration under 3 months. Regions amplified from RNA transcripts were the TCR beta CDR3 regions. The HTBI primer set served for first-round RT-PCR of the TCR CDR3. TCRdb passed the multiplex PCR reads through MiXCR, listing each CDR3 protein once. Among 400,000 to 450,000 distinct CDR3 sequences listed, over 12% were seen once. Study-level findings and limits: Most thyroid clonotypes expanded above 0.001 appeared in blood too.

The sequenced sample consisted of blood. The clonotype comes from a man aged 18 to 30 with Graves' ophthalmopathy. The V and J genes are TRBV24-1 and TRBJ2-1; a possible D gene is TRBD2 (7 bases). CDR3: CATSDKGGVFVNEQFF. The DNA for the CDR3 is TGTGCCACCAGTGATAAAGGGGGGGTCTTTGTAAATGAGCAGTTCTTC.